Listed below are T cell receptor beta chains from one sample, sequenced in a study of CD8+ T cells in alopecia areata. Using immunoSEQ multiplex PCR, the repertoire was profiled, and TCRdb retains in-frame clones only, with some absent. The table has 90,000 to 130,000 clones, about three fifths seen once; the top ten hold 10% to 15%. Sequencing used CD8+ T cells sorted from blood, obtained at week 24, from a patient treated with tofacitinib. These receptor sequences come from a human donor with alopecia areata. Each CDR3 is given with its conserved first and last residue. Fields, in order: clone size, D gene, J gene, V gene, CDR3 protein, CDR3 DNA. The D gene is left open where the match is weak. Size values are once, few and many counts, or a class for expanded clones, and some rows have none.

size: NA; D: TRBD2; J: TRBJ2-1; V: TRBV29-1; CDR3: CSVFPAQGLYNEQFF; DNA: TGCAGCGTTTTCCCTGCGCAGGGACTATACAATGAGCAGTTCTTC
size: NA; D: NA; J: TRBJ1-1; V: TRBV27; CDR3: CASSPLANTEAFF; DNA: TGTGCCAGCAGCCCTCTAGCCAACACTGAAGCTTTCTTT
size: NA; D: TRBD1; J: TRBJ1-5; V: TRBV9; CDR3: CASSARDSSNQPQHF; DNA: TGTGCCAGCAGCGCCCGGGACAGTAGCAATCAGCCCCAGCATTTT
size: NA; D: NA; J: TRBJ2-7; V: TRBV2; CDR3: CASTEVYEQYF; DNA: TGTGCCAGCACTGAGGTGTACGAGCAGTACTTC
size: NA; D: NA; J: TRBJ1-1; V: TRBV29-1; CDR3: CSASHAAGDTEAFF; DNA: TGCAGCGCCAGCCACGCGGCGGGGGACACTGAAGCTTTCTTT
size: few; D: TRBD1; J: TRBJ2-7; V: TRBV4-1; CDR3: CASSQSIGDRVYEQYF; DNA: TGCGCCAGCAGCCAGAGTATTGGGGACAGGGTCTACGAGCAGTACTTC
size: NA; D: NA; J: TRBJ2-1; V: TRBV27; CDR3: CASSLRDTTNEQFF; DNA: TGTGCCAGCAGTTTACGGGACACTACCAATGAGCAGTTCTTC
size: NA; D: NA; J: TRBJ2-1; V: TRBV5-6; CDR3: CASRARMWHEQFF; DNA: TGTGCCAGCAGGGCGAGGATGTGGCATGAGCAGTTCTTC
size: once; D: NA; J: TRBJ1-2; V: TRBV27; CDR3: CASSAGNYGYTF; DNA: TGTGCCAGCAGTGCAGGGAACTATGGCTACACCTTC
size: NA; D: NA; J: TRBJ1-6; V: TRBV5-4; CDR3: CASSLGGGLLHF; DNA: TGTGCCAGCAGCTTGGGGGGAGGGCTCCTCCACTTT
size: few; D: TRBD1; J: TRBJ2-1; V: TRBV2; CDR3: CASSDPTGSFAAEQFF; DNA: TGTGCCAGCAGTGATCCGACAGGGAGTTTTGCGGCTGAGCAGTTCTTC
size: NA; D: TRBD1; J: TRBJ1-1; V: TRBV6-5; CDR3: CASSYSGGEGNTEAFF; DNA: TGTGCCAGCAGTTACTCAGGGGGCGAGGGGAACACTGAAGCTTTCTTT
size: NA; D: NA; J: TRBJ2-5; V: TRBV7-9; CDR3: CASSPQGGAQYF; DNA: TGTGCCAGCAGCCCCCAGGGGGGGGCCCAGTACTTC
size: NA; D: TRBD2; J: TRBJ2-5; V: TRBV5-4; CDR3: CASSPSGGLQETQYF; DNA: TGTGCCAGCAGCCCTAGCGGGGGGCTCCAAGAGACCCAGTACTTC
size: NA; D: NA; J: TRBJ2-2; V: TRBV29-1; CDR3: CSVHAGGDAGELFF; DNA: TGCAGCGTTCACGCCGGCGGGGACGCCGGGGAGCTGTTTTTT
size: NA; D: TRBD2; J: TRBJ2-7; V: TRBV2; CDR3: CASGILADSYEQYF; DNA: TGTGCCAGCGGTATACTAGCGGATTCCTACGAGCAGTACTTC
size: few; D: NA; J: TRBJ1-4; V: TRBV27; CDR3: CASSSGDGNTHEKLFF; DNA: TGTGCCAGCAGTTCCGGCGACGGAAACACTCATGAAAAACTGTTTTTT
size: NA; D: NA; J: TRBJ2-1; V: TRBV5-6; CDR3: CASSLQGEEAYNEQFF; DNA: TGTGCCAGCAGCTTGCAGGGGGAGGAAGCCTACAATGAGCAGTTCTTC
size: NA; D: NA; J: TRBJ2-2; V: TRBV7-6; CDR3: CASSLEGGVGNTGELFF; DNA: TGTGCCAGCAGCTTAGAAGGTGGTGTAGGGAACACCGGGGAGCTGTTTTTT
size: NA; D: NA; J: TRBJ2-3; V: TRBV2; CDR3: CASRGEVTDTQYF; DNA: TGTGCCAGCAGAGGAGAGGTGACAGATACGCAGTATTTT
size: few; D: NA; J: TRBJ2-7; V: TRBV29-1; CDR3: CSVSLLTGAYEQYF; DNA: TGCAGCGTTTCCCTCTTGACTGGAGCCTACGAGCAGTACTTC
size: once; D: NA; J: TRBJ1-2; V: TRBV21-1; CDR3: CASTPRGTVGYGYTF; DNA: TGTGCCAGCACCCCGAGGGGGACAGTCGGCTATGGCTACACCTTC
size: NA; D: TRBD2; J: TRBJ2-1; V: TRBV19; CDR3: CASKGSGATYNEQFF; DNA: TGTGCCAGTAAGGGGAGCGGGGCGACCTACAATGAGCAGTTCTTC
size: NA; D: TRBD2; J: TRBJ2-3; V: TRBV4-3; CDR3: CASSLSLGTSVITDTQYF; DNA: TGCGCCAGCAGCCTTTCCTTGGGGACTAGCGTGATTACAGATACGCAGTATTTT
size: NA; D: TRBD1; J: TRBJ2-3; V: TRBV2; CDR3: CASSDGQGTDTQYF; DNA: TGTGCCAGCAGTGACGGACAGGGCACAGATACGCAGTATTTT
size: NA; D: NA; J: TRBJ2-7; V: TRBV27; CDR3: CASSSPGYEQYF; DNA: TGTGCCAGCAGTTCCCCGGGGTACGAGCAGTACTTC
size: NA; D: NA; J: TRBJ1-6; V: TRBV11-2; CDR3: CASSTDAGWNSPLHF; DNA: TGTGCCAGCAGCACGGACGCGGGCTGGAATTCACCCCTCCACTTT
size: NA; D: NA; J: TRBJ2-5; V: TRBV29-1; CDR3: CSVEGFPGEMRQETQYF; DNA: TGCAGCGTTGAAGGGTTTCCGGGCGAGATGAGGCAAGAGACCCAGTACTTC
size: NA; D: NA; J: TRBJ2-1; V: TRBV4-1; CDR3: CASSLDQDSYNEQFF; DNA: TGCGCCAGCAGCCTAGACCAAGACAGCTACAATGAGCAGTTCTTC
size: few; D: NA; J: TRBJ2-5; V: TRBV7-8; CDR3: CASSTGGIRVLTQYF; DNA: TGTGCCAGCAGCACAGGAGGTATTCGGGTTTTGACCCAGTACTTC
size: few; D: NA; J: TRBJ1-5; V: TRBV27; CDR3: CASTSRGSNQPQHF; DNA: TGTGCCAGCACCTCCCGTGGAAGCAATCAGCCCCAGCATTTT
size: few; D: NA; J: TRBJ2-4; V: TRBV6-5; CDR3: CASSYGGPKNIQYF; DNA: TGTGCCAGCAGTTACGGGGGACCCAAAAACATTCAGTACTTC
size: NA; D: TRBD1; J: TRBJ1-1; V: TRBV5-1; CDR3: CASSPRQGRNTEAFF; DNA: TGCGCCAGCAGCCCGCGACAGGGGAGGAATACTGAAGCTTTCTTT
size: NA; D: TRBD2; J: TRBJ2-5; V: TRBV10-2; CDR3: CASSEGGLAETQYF; DNA: TGCGCCAGCAGTGAGGGGGGACTAGCGGAGACCCAGTACTTC
size: NA; D: NA; J: TRBJ2-1; V: TRBV4-3; CDR3: CASSQEGRGRYEQFF; DNA: TGCGCCAGCAGCCAAGAGGGGAGGGGGAGGTATGAGCAGTTCTTC
size: few; D: NA; J: TRBJ1-1; V: TRBV7-9; CDR3: CASSSTEEDTEAFF; DNA: TGTGCCAGCAGCTCCACGGAGGAAGACACTGAAGCTTTCTTT
size: NA; D: NA; J: TRBJ1-5; V: TRBV13; CDR3: CASSLGSASNQPQHF; DNA: TGTGCCAGCAGCTTAGGCTCGGCTAGCAATCAGCCCCAGCATTTT
size: NA; D: NA; J: TRBJ2-3; V: TRBV5-4; CDR3: CASSLYTDTQYF; DNA: TGTGCCAGCAGCTTATACACAGATACGCAGTATTTT
size: NA; D: NA; J: TRBJ2-1; V: TRBV27; CDR3: CASSSESPVNEQFF; DNA: TGTGCCAGCAGTTCTGAGTCCCCGGTAAATGAGCAGTTCTTC
size: NA; D: NA; J: TRBJ2-7; V: TRBV25-1; CDR3: CASSTGSYEQYF; DNA: TGTGCCAGCAGCACAGGATCCTACGAGCAGTACTTC
size: NA; D: NA; J: TRBJ1-4; V: TRBV27; CDR3: CASRWGGGEKLFF; DNA: TGTGCCAGCAGATGGGGGGGTGGGGAAAAACTGTTTTTT
size: NA; D: TRBD1; J: TRBJ1-1; V: TRBV9; CDR3: CASTPLNSDRGWTEAFF; DNA: TGTGCCAGCACCCCACTAAACAGTGACAGGGGTTGGACTGAAGCTTTCTTT
size: NA; D: TRBD2; J: TRBJ2-1; V: TRBV30; CDR3: CAWSLVSGYNEQFF; DNA: TGTGCCTGGAGTCTGGTTAGCGGGTACAATGAGCAGTTCTTC
size: NA; D: NA; J: TRBJ1-5; V: TRBV19; CDR3: CASSISGDSNQPQHF; DNA: TGTGCCAGTAGTATTTCAGGCGATAGCAATCAGCCCCAGCATTTT
size: NA; D: NA; J: TRBJ1-2; V: TRBV27; CDR3: CASSLDEGYGYTF; DNA: TGTGCCAGCAGTTTAGACGAGGGCTATGGCTACACCTTC